Below, 24 T cell receptor beta chains from the same sample are listed, as sequenced in a study of cytomegalovirus exposure and HLA in healthy donors. Profiling relied on immunoSEQ multiplex PCR, and the TCRdb table lists in-frame clones only, not all of them. The sample lists roughly 60,000 clones, more than 85% seen once, with about 2% in the top ten. Sequences were obtained from PBMCs. The receptors here all came from a woman under 40 in good health and CMV-seronegative.

V usage is TRBV30 and J usage is TRBJ1-3; possible D gene TRBD1, 6 bases. This CDR3 contains 13 residues. V dropped 4 bases and J dropped 3 bases, with 10 bases sitting between them. Germline values: CDR1 GTSNPN, CDR2 SVGIG (reference sequence). The CDR3 DNA is TGTGCCTGGATAGCCAGGGGTGGAAACACCATATATTTT. This encodes CAWIARGGNTIYF.

V is TRBV28 and J is TRBJ2-2; 11 positions agree with TRBD2. The CDR3 is made up of 14 amino acids. The V gene end was trimmed by 8 bases and the J gene end by 4 bases; junction bases not matched to a gene: 3. CDR1 MDHEN and CDR2 SYDVKM come from the germline V gene. CDR3 bases: TGTGCCAGCCAGACTAGCGGGGTCACCGGGGAGCTGTTTTTT. Translating gives CASQTSGVTGELFF.

This chain connects TRBV30 to TRBJ2-2; D not certain. Germline V gene data show CDR1 as GTSNPN and CDR2 as SVGIG (reference sequence). CDR3 length equals 15 residues. V lost 2 bases and J lost 1, with 11 bases in between. CDR3 DNA sequence: TGTGCCTGGAGTCCTACGGCAGGGAACACCGGGGAGCTGTTTTTT. Protein: CAWSPTAGNTGELFF.

In this sample, this clone turned up once. The chain is built from TRBV19 and TRBJ2-7; the match to TRBD1 covers 7 bases. In germline, CDR1 is LNHDA, CDR2 SQIVND (reference sequence). V dropped 1 base and J dropped 2; count of bases not matched to a gene: 11. The CDR3 runs 17 residues. The CDR3 nucleotides are TGTGCCAGTAGTATAGCGTTCTTTGGGGACAGTCCCTACGAGCAGTACTTC. Its protein is CASSIAFFGDSPYEQYF.

This chain connects TRBV9 to TRBJ2-6; TRBD2 aligns across 7 bases. The CDR3 totals 20 residues. Looked up from germline, CDR1 is SGDLS and CDR2 is YYNGEE. V was clipped by 0 bases and J by 0 bases; unmatched bases: 12. CDR3 sequence (DNA): TGTGCCAGCAGCGTAGGGTCGGGAGGACTACTTCTCTCTGGGGCCAACGTCCTGACTTTC. Translating gives CASSVGSGGLLLSGANVLTF.

The chain combines TRBV19 with TRBJ2-1, with TRBD2 identical over 9 bases. Germline assignment: CDR1 LNHDA and CDR2 SQIVND (reference sequence). CDR3 length equals 14 residues. V shed 6 bases and J 8 bases; nucleotides not matched to a gene: 8. As DNA, the CDR3 is TGTGCCAGTAGGGAAGATGGGACTAGCTATGAGCAGTTCTTC. Amino acid sequence: CASREDGTSYEQFF. The full variable domain, completed using reference TRBV19 and TRBJ2-1, is DGGITQSPKYLFRKEGQNVTLSCEQNLNHDAMYWYRQDPGQGLRLIYYSQIVNDFQKGDIAEGYSVSREKKESFPLTVTSAQKNPTAFYLCASREDGTSYEQFFGPGTRLTVL.

V and J are TRBV7-9 and TRBJ1-1; D is perhaps TRBD1 (6 bases). V shed 7 bases and J shed 4 bases, with 7 bases lying between them. This CDR3 has 11 residues. Per germline, CDR1 SEHNR and CDR2 FQNEAQ (reference sequence). The CDR3, as DNA: TGTGCCAGCAAAGGGGGCACTGAAGCTTTCTTT. Amino acid sequence: CASKGGTEAFF. The whole variable domain, remainder taken from reference TRBV7-9 and TRBJ1-1, is DTGVSQNPRHKITKRGQNVTFRCDPISEHNRLYWYRQTLGQGPEFLTYFQNEAQLEKSRLLSDRFSAERPKGSFSTLEIQRTEQGDSAMYLCASKGGTEAFFGQGTRLTVV.

DNA for the CDR3: TGCGCCAGCAGCCAAGCCCGGATGGCGGCCGACAATGAGCAGTTCTTC. This sequence encodes CASSQARMAADNEQFF. The rearrangement links TRBV4-3 to TRBJ2-1; D is ambiguous. V dropped 1 base and J dropped 5 bases, with 15 bases sitting between them. This CDR3 is 16 amino acids long. Germline assignment: CDR1 LGHNA and CDR2 YSLEER.

The rearrangement links TRBV4-1 to TRBJ2-1, with TRBD2 matching 9 bases. The CDR3 is 16 residues long. V dropped 4 bases and J dropped 7; count of bases not matched to a gene: 11. Germline values: CDR1 MGHRA, CDR2 YSYEKL. The CDR3 is CASSPAGGLGQNEQFF. The CDR3 DNA is TGCGCCAGCAGCCCTGCGGGAGGGTTGGGTCAAAATGAGCAGTTCTTC.

CDR3 loop: CASSVSTGADQPQHF. The CDR3 DNA reads as TGTGCCAGCAGTGTTTCCACAGGCGCCGATCAGCCCCAGCATTTT. The chain uses TRBV6-4 and TRBJ1-5, with a tentative D call TRBD1 (5 bases). Germline assignment: CDR1 MRHNA and CDR2 SNTAGT. V dropped 4 bases and J dropped 5 bases, with 15 bases sitting between them. The CDR3 has 15 amino acids.

This chain uses TRBV5-4 with TRBJ2-7, with D unclear. Germline V gene data show CDR1 as SGHNT and CDR2 as YYREEE (reference sequence). With 3 bases removed from V and 7 bases from J, the gap between germline ends came to 8 bases. CDR3 length equals 11 residues. The CDR3 protein is CASSSYEEQYF. CDR3 nucleotides: TGTGCCAGCAGCTCCTACGAGGAGCAGTACTTC.

In its sample, this clone was seen once. The CDR3 spells CASGGGGDEKLFF. The CDR3 DNA is TGTGCCAGCGGCGGGGGAGGGGATGAAAAACTGTTTTTT. This chain connects TRBV28 to TRBJ1-4; TRBD1 is a possible D gene (5 bases). V dropped 8 bases and J dropped 6 bases, with 13 bases sitting between them. This CDR3 comprises 13 residues. Germline CDR1 reads MDHEN; CDR2 reads SYDVKM.

J is TRBJ1-2 and V is TRBV9, with 10 bases lining up with TRBD1. CDR3 size: 14 residues. The V gene's germline CDR1 is SGDLS and CDR2 YYNGEE. V trimming: 4 bases; J trimming: 7 bases; junction bases outside the gene matches: 7. This CDR3 reads CASSTGQGMGGYTF. The CDR3 nucleotides read TGTGCCAGCAGCACGGGACAGGGGATGGGTGGCTACACCTTC.

This chain uses TRBV10-2 with TRBJ2-3; 10 nucleotides align to TRBD2. Looked up from germline, CDR1 is WSHSY and CDR2 is SAAADI. J lost 3 bases, V lost 6 bases, and 3 bases had no gene match. The CDR3 contains 14 residues. CDR3 region: CASRGLAKTDTQYF. The CDR3 DNA sequence: TGCGCCAGCAGGGGACTAGCGAAAACAGATACGCAGTATTTT.

This clone has a single count. V usage is TRBV6-6 and J usage is TRBJ2-7; D is possibly TRBD1 (6 bases). With 10 bases removed from V and 3 bases from J, the gap between germline ends came to 13 bases. CDR3 length equals 12 residues. The V gene's germline CDR1 is MNHNY and CDR2 SVGAGI (reference sequence). The CDR3 reads CATTGQSYEQYF. The CDR3 DNA reads TGTGCCACCACTGGACAGAGCTACGAGCAGTACTTC.

The rearrangement joins TRBV30 to TRBJ1-2; 8 positions match TRBD1. CDR3 size: 13 residues. Germline lookup yields CDR1 GTSNPN and CDR2 SVGIG (reference sequence). J was trimmed by 5 bases and V by 5 bases; bases with no gene match: 7. The CDR3 DNA sequence: TGTGCCTGGGCAGGACAGGGCATATATGGCTACACCTTC. Its translation: CAWAGQGIYGYTF.

This chain links TRBV19 with TRBJ1-1, with no clear D. The V end was cut by 3 bases, the J end by 1 base, with 6 bases between. The germline gives CDR1 LNHDA, CDR2 SQIVND (reference sequence). This CDR3 region has 13 residues. The CDR3: CASSISRNTEAFF. The CDR3 region has the DNA TGTGCCAGTAGTATTTCTAGGAACACTGAAGCTTTCTTT.

This clone was counted once. V usage is TRBV7-9 and J usage is TRBJ2-1; TRBD1 aligns across 7 bases. The CDR3 has 14 amino acids. V lost 4 bases and J lost 6; bases outside the gene matches: 6. The germline gives CDR1 SEHNR, CDR2 FQNEAQ (reference sequence). Here the CDR3 reads CASSSQGQSNEQFF. CDR3 nucleotides: TGTGCCAGCAGCTCTCAGGGACAGTCCAATGAGCAGTTCTTC.

The chain joins TRBV6-1 to TRBJ1-3; D is unresolved. Germline V gene lookup returns CDR1 MNHNS and CDR2 SASEGT. The CDR3 runs to 13 residues. V shed 6 bases and J shed 4 bases, with 10 bases lying between them. CDR3 coding DNA: TGTGCCAGCAGGGGCCGGCCGGGAAACACCATATATTTT. Protein product: CASRGRPGNTIYF.

The chain couples TRBV7-8 to TRBJ2-7; D remains unclear. Germline values: CDR1 SGHVS, CDR2 FQNEAQ. The V end was cut by 2 bases, the J end by 0 bases, with 11 bases between. The length of the CDR3 is 15 residues. CDR3 sequence: CASSLIGYSSYEQYF. The DNA for the CDR3 is TGTGCCAGCAGCTTAATAGGCTACAGCTCCTACGAGCAGTACTTC.

The chain recombines TRBV19 with TRBJ2-5, with unresolved D. The CDR3 sequence is 12 residues long. Trimming left V 0 bases short and J 5 bases short, with 4 bases between. Looked up from germline, CDR1 is LNHDA and CDR2 is SQIVND (reference sequence). The CDR3 DNA follows: TGTGCCAGTAGTATAGACGGGGAGACCCAGTACTTC. Translation: CASSIDGETQYF.

This clone appeared once. The rearrangement joins TRBV4-3 to TRBJ1-2, with a tentative D call TRBD1 (6 bases). The V end lost 0 bases, the J end lost 8 bases, and 16 bases lay between the germline ends. The germline V gene has CDR1 LGHNA and CDR2 YSLEER. The CDR3 is 15 amino acids. CDR3: CASSQDLGNRAGYTF. The CDR3 region has the DNA TGCGCCAGCAGCCAAGATTTGGGTAACAGGGCGGGCTACACCTTC.

This CDR3 reads CAWSRTSLSRDTQYF. The CDR3 DNA is TGTGCCTGGAGTCGGACTAGTCTGAGTAGGGATACGCAGTATTTT. V is TRBV30 and J is TRBJ2-3, with TRBD2 matching over 7 bases. The germline gives CDR1 GTSNPN, CDR2 SVGIG (reference sequence). The CDR3 covers 15 residues. V was clipped by 2 bases and J by 6 bases; unmatched bases: 11.

The chain joins TRBV15 to TRBJ2-1; 9 nucleotides line up with TRBD2. V lost 9 bases to trimming and J lost 0 bases; unmatched junction nucleotides: 3. The CDR3 runs 14 residues. CDR1 and CDR2 (germline): LNHNV, YYDKDF (reference sequence). The CDR3 DNA follows: TGTGCCACGAGTAGCGGGAGCTCCTACAATGAGCAGTTCTTC. As protein: CATSSGSSYNEQFF.